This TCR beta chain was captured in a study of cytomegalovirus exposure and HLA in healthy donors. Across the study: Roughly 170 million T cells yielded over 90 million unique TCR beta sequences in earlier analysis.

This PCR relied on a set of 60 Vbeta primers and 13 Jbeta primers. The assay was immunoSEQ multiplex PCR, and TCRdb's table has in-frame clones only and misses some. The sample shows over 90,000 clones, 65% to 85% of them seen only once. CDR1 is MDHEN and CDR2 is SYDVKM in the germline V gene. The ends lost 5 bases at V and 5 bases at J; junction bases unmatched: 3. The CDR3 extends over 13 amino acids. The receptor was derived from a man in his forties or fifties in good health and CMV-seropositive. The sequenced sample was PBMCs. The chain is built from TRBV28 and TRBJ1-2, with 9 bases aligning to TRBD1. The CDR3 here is CASSLDRGYGYTF. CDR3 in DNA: TGTGCCAGCAGTCTTGACAGGGGGTATGGCTACACCTTC.